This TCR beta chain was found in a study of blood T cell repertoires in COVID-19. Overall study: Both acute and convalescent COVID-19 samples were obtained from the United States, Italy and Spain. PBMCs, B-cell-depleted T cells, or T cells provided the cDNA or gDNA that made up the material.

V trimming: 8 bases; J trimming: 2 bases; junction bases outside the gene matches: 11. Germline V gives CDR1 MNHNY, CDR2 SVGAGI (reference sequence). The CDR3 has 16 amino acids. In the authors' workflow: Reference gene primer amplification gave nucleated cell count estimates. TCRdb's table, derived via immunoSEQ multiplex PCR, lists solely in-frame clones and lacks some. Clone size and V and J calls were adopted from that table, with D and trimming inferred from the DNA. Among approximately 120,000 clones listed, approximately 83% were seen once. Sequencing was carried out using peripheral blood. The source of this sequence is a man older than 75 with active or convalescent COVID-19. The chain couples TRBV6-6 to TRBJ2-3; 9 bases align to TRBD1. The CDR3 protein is CASLDAGTGSTDTQYF. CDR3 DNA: TGTGCCAGCCTCGATGCCGGGACAGGGTCCACAGATACGCAGTATTTT.